The rows below give T cell receptor beta chains drawn from one sample of a study of blood T cell repertoires in COVID-19. Clones were sequenced by immunoSEQ multiplex PCR, and TCRdb holds only the in-frame ones, with some missing. Among about 440,000 clones listed, nearly 90% were seen once. Sequenced sample: PBMCs or T cells enriched from blood (not recorded which). All receptors come from a woman aged 18-29 years with acute COVID-19. The CDR3 runs from the conserved cysteine through the conserved F or W. The D gene is left open where the match is weak. The size of a clone is reported for some rows only, either as once, few or many, or as a class for expanded clones.

V gene	D gene	clone size	J gene	CDR3 DNA	CDR3 protein
TRBV12-5	TRBD1	few	TRBJ1-3	TGTGCTAGTGGTTTGGTACCTTCTCCGGGACAGGGGTTAACTGGAAACACCATATATTTT	CASGLVPSPGQGLTGNTIYF
TRBV5-4	TRBD1	-	TRBJ1-2	TGTGCCAGCAGCCGGACAGGGACCTATGGCTACACCTTC	CASSRTGTYGYTF
TRBV19	-	-	TRBJ1-6	TGTGCCAGTAGTACGGGGACACATAATTCACCCCTCCACTTT	CASSTGTHNSPLHF
TRBV7-9	-	-	TRBJ2-3	TGTGCCAGCAGCTCAACTAGAGGCACAGATACGCAGTATTTT	CASSSTRGTDTQYF
TRBV7-2	-	-	TRBJ1-5	TGTGCCAGCAGCTTAAGAACGGTGGAGCCCCAGCATTTT	CASSLRTVEPQHF
TRBV27	TRBD1	-	TRBJ1-1	TGTGCCAGCAGTTCAATCGACAGGGGCACTGAAGCTTTCTTT	CASSSIDRGTEAFF
TRBV10-3	-	once	TRBJ2-7	TGTGCCATCAGTGAGGACAGGACCACCTACGAGCAGTACTTC	CAISEDRTTYEQYF
TRBV2	-	-	TRBJ2-7	TGTGCCAGCAGTGGTCGGGGTCCCCGCTCCTACGAGCAGTACTTC	CASSGRGPRSYEQYF
TRBV18	-	-	TRBJ1-4	TGTGCCAGCTCACCAAAATCCGGTGAAAAACTGTTTTTT	CASSPKSGEKLFF
TRBV19	TRBD2	-	TRBJ2-1	TGTGCCAGTAGTCTAGCGGGAGTGGACAATGAGCAGTTCTTC	CASSLAGVDNEQFF
TRBV10-3	-	-	TRBJ1-1	TGTGCCATCAGTGAGAGGGGCACCACTGAAGCTTTCTTT	CAISERGTTEAFF
TRBV19	-	-	TRBJ2-7	TGTGCCAGTAGTATATCCCCGGGGGAGTACTCCTACGAGCAGTACTTC	CASSISPGEYSYEQYF
TRBV3-1/TRBV3-2	TRBD2	once	TRBJ2-1	TGTGCCAGCAGCCACGTGCCCACTAGCGTCTACAATGAGCAGTTCTTC	CASSHVPTSVYNEQFF
TRBV19	TRBD1	-	TRBJ1-1	TGTGCCAGTAGAACAGGGACAGGGGCGAGCACTGAAGCTTTCTTT	CASRTGTGASTEAFF
TRBV23-1	-	once	TRBJ2-7	TGCGCCAGCAGCGAGAAATCTCTCTACGAGCAGTACTTC	CASSEKSLYEQYF
TRBV3-1/TRBV3-2	TRBD2	-	TRBJ2-7	TGTGCCAGCAGCCAAGGTCTAGCGGGACCCTACGAGCAGTACTTC	CASSQGLAGPYEQYF
TRBV13	TRBD2	-	TRBJ2-3	TGTGCCAGCAGCCCGGGACTAGCGGGAGGGATAGGCACAGATACGCAGTATTTT	CASSPGLAGGIGTDTQYF
TRBV7-3	-	-	TRBJ1-1	TGTGCCAGCAGCTTTATACGACAGAACACTGAAGCTTTCTTT	CASSFIRQNTEAFF
TRBV25-1	TRBD2	-	TRBJ2-2	TGTGCCAGCAGTGGACTAGCGGGGAGCACCGGGGAGCTGTTTTTT	CASSGLAGSTGELFF
TRBV7-6	TRBD2	-	TRBJ2-3	TGTGCCAGCAGCTTAAGGACTAGCGGGAGTTGGAGAACAGATACGCAGTATTTT	CASSLRTSGSWRTDTQYF